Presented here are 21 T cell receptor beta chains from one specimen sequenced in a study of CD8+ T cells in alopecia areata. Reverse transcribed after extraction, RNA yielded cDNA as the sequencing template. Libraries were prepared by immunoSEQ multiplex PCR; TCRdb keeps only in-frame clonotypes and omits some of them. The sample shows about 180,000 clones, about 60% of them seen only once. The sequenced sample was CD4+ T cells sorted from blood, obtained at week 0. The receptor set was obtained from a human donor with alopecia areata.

This chain's CDR3 is CASSPWTGGNVANYGYTF. CDR3 in DNA: TGTGCCAGCAGCCCTTGGACAGGGGGGAACGTAGCTAACTATGGCTACACCTTC. The rearrangement joins TRBV14 to TRBJ1-2, with 10 bases identical to TRBD1. Germline V gene data show CDR1 as SGHDN and CDR2 as FVKESK. With 4 bases clipped from V and 0 bases from J, the junction kept 11 bases outside the gene matches. This CDR3 has 18 amino acids.

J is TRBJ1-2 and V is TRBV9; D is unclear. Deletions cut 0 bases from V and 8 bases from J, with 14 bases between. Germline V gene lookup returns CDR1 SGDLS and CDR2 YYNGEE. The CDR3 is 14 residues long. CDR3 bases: TGTGCCAGCAGCGTAGCTCAGCAGTTGAGGGGCTACACCTTC. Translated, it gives CASSVAQQLRGYTF.

CDR3 loop: CASSVTGSSYEQYF. The CDR3 nucleotides read TGTGCCAGCAGCGTTACCGGGTCCTCCTACGAGCAGTACTTC. This chain links TRBV7-2 with TRBJ2-7; unclear D gene. The CDR3 loop spans 14 amino acids. CDR1 and CDR2 from the germline V gene are SGHTA and FQGNSA. V was cut by 5 bases and J by 0 bases, with 11 bases left in between.

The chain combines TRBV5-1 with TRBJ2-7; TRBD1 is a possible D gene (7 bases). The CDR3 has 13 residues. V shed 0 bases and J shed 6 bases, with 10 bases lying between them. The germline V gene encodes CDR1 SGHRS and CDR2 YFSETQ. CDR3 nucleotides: TGCGCCAGCAGCTTGGGACAGGGACTCGAGCAGTACTTC. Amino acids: CASSLGQGLEQYF.

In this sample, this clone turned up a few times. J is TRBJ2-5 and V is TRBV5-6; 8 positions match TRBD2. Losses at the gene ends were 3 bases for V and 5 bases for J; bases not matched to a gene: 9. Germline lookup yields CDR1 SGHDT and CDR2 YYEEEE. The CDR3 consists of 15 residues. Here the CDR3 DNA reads TGTGCCAGCAGCTATGAACGGGGGGGCGTTGAGACCCAGTACTTC. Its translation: CASSYERGGVETQYF. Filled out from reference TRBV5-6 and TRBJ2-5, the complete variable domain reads DAGVTQSPTHLIKTRGQQVTLRCSPKSGHDTVSWYQQALGQGPQFIFQYYEEEERQRGNFPDRFSGHQFPNYSSELNVNALLLGDSALYLCASSYERGGVETQYFGPGTRLLVL.

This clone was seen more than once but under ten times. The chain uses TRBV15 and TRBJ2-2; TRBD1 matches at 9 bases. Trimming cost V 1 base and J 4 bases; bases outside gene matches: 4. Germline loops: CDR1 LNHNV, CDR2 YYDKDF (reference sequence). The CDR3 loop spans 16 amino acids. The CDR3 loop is CATSRAGTGRTGELFF. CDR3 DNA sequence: TGTGCCACCAGCAGAGCCGGGACAGGGCGCACCGGGGAGCTGTTTTTT.

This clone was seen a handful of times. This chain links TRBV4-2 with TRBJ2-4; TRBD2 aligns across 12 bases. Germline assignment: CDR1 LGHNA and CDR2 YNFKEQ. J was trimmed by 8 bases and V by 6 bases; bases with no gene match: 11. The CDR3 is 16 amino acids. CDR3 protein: CASSPGLAGSRDIQYF. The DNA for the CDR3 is TGTGCCAGCAGTCCCGGACTAGCGGGGAGTCGGGACATTCAGTACTTC.

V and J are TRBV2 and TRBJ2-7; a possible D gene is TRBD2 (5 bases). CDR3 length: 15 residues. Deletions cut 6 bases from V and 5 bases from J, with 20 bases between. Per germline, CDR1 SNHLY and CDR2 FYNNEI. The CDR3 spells CASRTSGRVGNEQYF. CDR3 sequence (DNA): TGTGCCAGCAGGACCAGCGGAAGGGTCGGGAACGAGCAGTACTTC.

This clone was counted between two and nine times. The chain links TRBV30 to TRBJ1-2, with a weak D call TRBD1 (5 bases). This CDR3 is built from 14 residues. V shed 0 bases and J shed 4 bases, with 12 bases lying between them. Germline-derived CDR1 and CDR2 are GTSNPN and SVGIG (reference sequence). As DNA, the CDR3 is TGTGCCTGGAGTGTCCTAGGGGAGGGCTATGGCTACACCTTC. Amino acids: CAWSVLGEGYGYTF.

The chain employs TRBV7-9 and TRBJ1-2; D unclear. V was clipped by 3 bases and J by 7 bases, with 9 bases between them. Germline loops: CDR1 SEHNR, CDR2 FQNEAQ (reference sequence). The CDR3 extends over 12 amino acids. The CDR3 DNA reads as TGTGCCAGCAGCTTCGGTGGTGGTGGCTACACCTTC. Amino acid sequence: CASSFGGGGYTF. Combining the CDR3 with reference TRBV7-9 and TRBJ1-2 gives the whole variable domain DTGVSQNPRHKITKRGQNVTFRCDPISEHNRLYWYRQTLGQGPEFLTYFQNEAQLEKSRLLSDRFSAERPKGSFSTLEIQRTEQGDSAMYLCASSFGGGGYTFGSGTRLTVV.

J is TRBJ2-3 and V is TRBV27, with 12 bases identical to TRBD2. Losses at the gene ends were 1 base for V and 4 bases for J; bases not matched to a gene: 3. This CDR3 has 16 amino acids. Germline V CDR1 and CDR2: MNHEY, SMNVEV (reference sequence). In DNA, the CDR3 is TGTGCCAGCAGTTTATTGACTAGCGGGGGCCCAGATACGCAGTATTTT. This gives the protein CASSLLTSGGPDTQYF.

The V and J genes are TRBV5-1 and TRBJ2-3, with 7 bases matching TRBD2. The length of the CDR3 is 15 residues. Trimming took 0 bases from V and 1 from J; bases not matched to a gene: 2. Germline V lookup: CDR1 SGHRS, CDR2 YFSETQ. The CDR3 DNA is TGCGCCAGCAGCTTGGTGGCGGGGGGCACAGATACGCAGTATTTT. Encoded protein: CASSLVAGGTDTQYF.

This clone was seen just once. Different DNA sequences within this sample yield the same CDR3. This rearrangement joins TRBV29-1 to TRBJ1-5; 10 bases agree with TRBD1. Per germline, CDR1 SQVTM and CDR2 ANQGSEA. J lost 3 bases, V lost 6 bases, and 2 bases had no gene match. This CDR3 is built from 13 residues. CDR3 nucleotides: TGCAGCGTCGGGACAGGGGTCAATCAGCCCCAGCATTTT. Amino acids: CSVGTGVNQPQHF.

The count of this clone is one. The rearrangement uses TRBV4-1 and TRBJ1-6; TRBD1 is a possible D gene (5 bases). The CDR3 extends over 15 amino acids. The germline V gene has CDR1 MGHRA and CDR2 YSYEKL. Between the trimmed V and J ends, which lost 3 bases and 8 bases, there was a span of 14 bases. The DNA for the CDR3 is TGCGCCAGCAGCCACCCTGGAGGGGAGCATTCACCCCTCCACTTT. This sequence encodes CASSHPGGEHSPLHF.

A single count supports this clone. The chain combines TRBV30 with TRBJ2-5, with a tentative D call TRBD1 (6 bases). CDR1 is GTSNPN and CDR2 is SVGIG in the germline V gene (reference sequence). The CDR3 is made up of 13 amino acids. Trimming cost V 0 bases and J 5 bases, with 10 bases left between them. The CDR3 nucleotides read TGTGCCTGGAGTGTTACAGGGTGGGAGACCCAGTACTTC. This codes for CAWSVTGWETQYF.

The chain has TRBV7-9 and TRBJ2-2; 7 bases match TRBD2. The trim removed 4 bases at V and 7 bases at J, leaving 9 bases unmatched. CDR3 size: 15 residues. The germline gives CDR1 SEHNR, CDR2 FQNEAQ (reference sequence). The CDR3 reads CASSSLGLADGELFF. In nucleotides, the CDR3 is TGTGCCAGCAGCTCGTTGGGGCTAGCGGACGGGGAGCTGTTTTTT.

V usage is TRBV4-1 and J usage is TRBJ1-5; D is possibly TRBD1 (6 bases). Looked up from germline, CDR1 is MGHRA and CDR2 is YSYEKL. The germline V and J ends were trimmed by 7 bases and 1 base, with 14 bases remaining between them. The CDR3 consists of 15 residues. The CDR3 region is CASKETRGSNQPQHF. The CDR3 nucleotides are TGCGCCAGCAAAGAGACGAGGGGGAGCAATCAGCCCCAGCATTTT.

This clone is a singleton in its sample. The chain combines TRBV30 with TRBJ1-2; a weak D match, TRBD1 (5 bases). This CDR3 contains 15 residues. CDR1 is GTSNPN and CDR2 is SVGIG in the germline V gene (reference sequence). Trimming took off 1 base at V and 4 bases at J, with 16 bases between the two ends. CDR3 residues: CAWSARGTPGYGYTF. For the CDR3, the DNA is TGTGCCTGGAGTGCTAGGGGCACTCCCGGCTATGGCTACACCTTC.

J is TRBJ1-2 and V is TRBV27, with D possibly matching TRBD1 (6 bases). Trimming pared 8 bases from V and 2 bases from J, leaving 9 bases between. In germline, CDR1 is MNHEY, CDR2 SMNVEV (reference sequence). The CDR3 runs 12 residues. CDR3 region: CASAGQNYGYTF. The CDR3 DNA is TGTGCCAGCGCCGGACAGAACTATGGCTACACCTTC.

This CDR3 is CASGGASEQYF. The CDR3 DNA reads TGTGCGAGCGGGGGGGCTAGCGAGCAGTACTTC. This chain uses TRBV7-9 with TRBJ2-7; 10 nucleotides agree with TRBD2. Germline V gene lookup returns CDR1 SEHNR and CDR2 FQNEAQ (reference sequence). This CDR3 has 11 amino acids.

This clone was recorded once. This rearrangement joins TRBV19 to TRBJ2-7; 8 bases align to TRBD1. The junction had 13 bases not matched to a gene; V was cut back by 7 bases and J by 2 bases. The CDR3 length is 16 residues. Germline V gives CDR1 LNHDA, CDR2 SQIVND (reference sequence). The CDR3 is CASTKSGTGRTYEQYF. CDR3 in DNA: TGTGCCAGTACCAAATCCGGGACAGGAAGAACCTACGAGCAGTACTTC.